The sequence of this T cell receptor (beta chain) was determined in a study of cytomegalovirus exposure and HLA in healthy donors. Nominal health characterized the donors when sampled, though unrecorded immune exposures were likely. The PCR ran on 60 Vbeta and 13 Jbeta primers. The protocol was immunoSEQ multiplex PCR, while the TCRdb copy is restricted to in-frame clones and leaves out a portion. The sample contains more than 95,000 clones, more than 75% of which appear only once. The CDR3 has 15 amino acids. CDR1 is MDHEN, CDR2 SYDVKM, per germline. The V and J ends lost 7 bases and 8 bases, in that order; junction bases with no gene match: 10. Study outcomes and limitations: Accurate predictions that matched the HLA-A and HLA-B alleles of most subjects were reportedly made from TCR beta sequences. A missense variant in DCLRE1C was later tied to TCR beta V- and J-gene trimming.

Concerning this clone: Its cognate antigen is unknown.

The specimen sequenced was PBMCs. The source is a woman aged 18 to 35 in good health and CMV-seropositive. V and J are TRBV28 and TRBJ2-3; 12 positions agree with TRBD2. The CDR3 region has the DNA TGTGCCAGCAACCCAGGACTAGCGGGAACAACTACGCAGTATTTT. Amino acid sequence: CASNPGLAGTTTQYF.